This T cell receptor (beta chain) was observed in a study of T cell repertoires in cytomegalovirus infection. Deletions cut 7 bases from V and 5 bases from J, with 17 bases between. CDR3 length: 14 amino acids. Germline CDR1 is LNHDA and CDR2 is SQIVND (reference sequence). TCRdb reprocessed the reads via MiXCR and lists one record per CDR3 protein. The table shows over 90,000 distinct CDR3 sequences, with 15% to 20% occurring only once. The TCR comes from a human donor in good health (CMV status not recorded). Some clones in this sample may be carry-over from other donors' samples. V and J are TRBV19 and TRBJ2-5; TRBD2 might be the D (5 bases). What was sequenced was PBMCs. The CDR3 bases are TGTGCCAGTACCTATCGGGGTAATTTGGAGACCCAGTACTTC. This sequence encodes CASTYRGNLETQYF.